The next 29 T cell receptor beta chains were all read from a single sample in a study of shared clonotypes between healthy human individuals. Cells designated naive CD8 were CD45RO-negative and were positively selected for CCR7, with terminally differentiated effector memory CD45RA+ cells excluded. Assay used: immunoSEQ multiplex PCR; TCRdb lists only in-frame clones, some missing. The table has about 2 million clones, about 95% seen once. What was sequenced was naive CD8+ T cells sorted from blood. These receptors came from a man between 18 and 29 years old in good health.

The V gene is TRBV27, the J gene TRBJ2-3; 9 bases are shared with TRBD2. The CDR3 sequence is 14 residues long. CDR1 and CDR2 (germline): MNHEY, SMNVEV (reference sequence). V lost 6 bases, J lost 4 bases, and 5 bases stayed unmatched. CDR3 sequence reads: CASRGLAPPDTQYF. CDR3 in DNA: TGTGCCAGCAGGGGACTAGCCCCCCCAGATACGCAGTATTTT.

The V and J genes are TRBV7-8 and TRBJ2-1; 16 bases are a match to TRBD2. Germline assignment: CDR1 SGHVS and CDR2 FQNEAQ. V lost 8 bases and J lost 6; bases outside the gene matches: 7. The CDR3 sequence is 16 residues long. This chain's CDR3 is CASGTSGRALLNEQFF. The CDR3 coding sequence is TGTGCCAGCGGGACTAGCGGGAGGGCCCTCCTCAATGAGCAGTTCTTC.

The V call is TRBV11-2, the J call TRBJ2-5; no definite D call. Judging by the DNA end, TRBJ2-7 fits better; the J call may be wrong. Germline CDR1 is SGHAT and CDR2 is FQNNGV. This CDR3 has 14 amino acids. The CDR3 loop is CASSSYGSLDEQYF. For the CDR3, the DNA is TGTGCCAGCAGCTCGTATGGTAGCTTGGACGAGCAGTACTTC.

This clone was seen a single time. V usage is TRBV13 and J usage is TRBJ2-7; weak D call: TRBD1 (6 bases). The germline V gene has CDR1 PRHDT and CDR2 FYEKMQ (reference sequence). The V end was cut by 0 bases, the J end by 5 bases, with 17 bases between. The CDR3 has 16 amino acids. The CDR3 sequence is CASSLGRGAVVDEQYF. The CDR3 bases are TGTGCCAGCAGCTTAGGCAGGGGCGCCGTGGTTGACGAGCAGTACTTC.

This chain joins TRBV28 and TRBJ2-7; D is ambiguous. Looked up from germline, CDR1 is MDHEN and CDR2 is SYDVKM. This CDR3 is 13 amino acids long. The V end lost 4 bases, the J end lost 3 bases, and 10 bases lay between the germline ends. CDR3 in amino acids: CASSYNPDYEQYF. In DNA form, the CDR3 reads TGTGCCAGCAGTTATAACCCCGACTACGAGCAGTACTTC.

Concerning this clone: In the same sample, other DNA sequences code for this CDR3. The rearrangement joins TRBV6-5 to TRBJ2-3; either TRBD1 or TRBD2 may fit D (5 bases each). This CDR3 is 13 amino acids long. Germline CDR1 and CDR2: MNHEY and SVGAGI. V lost 0 bases to trimming and J lost 5 bases, with 6 bases between them. This chain's CDR3 is CASSYSGVDTQYF. CDR3 coding DNA: TGTGCCAGCAGTTACTCGGGGGTAGATACGCAGTATTTT.

The CDR3 bases are TGTGCCAGCAGCCCCCTCGGACTGGACTACAATGAGCAGTTCTTC. Protein product: CASSPLGLDYNEQFF. The chain recombines TRBV14 with TRBJ2-1; maybe TRBD2 (5 bases). CDR1 is SGHDN, CDR2 FVKESK, per germline. The CDR3 has 15 residues. Trimming removed 4 bases from V and 3 bases from J, with 13 bases in between.

A single count supports this clone. This chain joins TRBV5-1 and TRBJ2-7; no clear D gene. Germline assignment: CDR1 SGHRS and CDR2 YFSETQ. Trimming pared 2 bases from V and 2 bases from J, leaving 8 bases between. There are 13 residues in the CDR3. This CDR3 is CASSFTTAYEQYF. The CDR3 DNA is TGCGCCAGCAGCTTCACGACCGCCTACGAGCAGTACTTC.

This clone has only one observation. The V and J genes are TRBV15 and TRBJ1-1, with a weak D call TRBD1 (5 bases). In germline, CDR1 is LNHNV, CDR2 YYDKDF (reference sequence). The CDR3 runs 12 residues. Trimming cost V 8 bases and J 7 bases, with 14 bases left between them. The CDR3 nucleotides read TGTGCCACCTCAATGGGGCTAAGTGAAGCTTTCTTT. Encoded protein: CATSMGLSEAFF.

The chain uses TRBV28 and TRBJ2-7; D uncertain. Germline V gene lookup returns CDR1 MDHEN and CDR2 SYDVKM. Between the trimmed V and J ends, which lost 2 bases and 1 base, there was a span of 9 bases. This CDR3 has 14 residues. CDR3 in DNA: TGTGCCAGCAGTTTAGATCCAGGTTCCTACGAGCAGTACTTC. This gives the protein CASSLDPGSYEQYF.

The chain uses TRBV5-1 and TRBJ2-3; D may correspond to TRBD1 or TRBD2 (5 bases each). CDR1 SGHRS and CDR2 YFSETQ come from the germline V gene. Trimming removed 3 bases at V and 6 bases at J, with 17 bases between. CDR3 length: 15 residues. The DNA for the CDR3 is TGCGCCAGCAGCTCGGGGACCACCACAAGGGATACGCAGTATTTT. It yields the protein CASSSGTTTRDTQYF.

The chain joins TRBV5-6 to TRBJ1-6; D call uncertain. The germline V gene encodes CDR1 SGHDT and CDR2 YYEEEE. V lost 3 bases and J 1 base, leaving 5 bases between the germline ends. This CDR3 spans 14 amino acids. The CDR3 DNA is TGTGCCAGCAGCTCCGGATCCTATAATTCACCCCTCCACTTT. Protein product: CASSSGSYNSPLHF.

Notes on this clone: Other DNA sequences of this sample code for an identical CDR3. The V gene is TRBV4-3, the J gene TRBJ2-5; 8 bases agree with TRBD1. The V segment lost 4 bases and the J segment 5 bases; nucleotides outside the gene matches: 3. Germline V lookup: CDR1 LGHNA, CDR2 YSLEER. The CDR3 has 13 residues. The CDR3 region is CASSPGGEETQYF. As DNA, the CDR3 is TGCGCCAGCAGCCCAGGGGGCGAGGAGACCCAGTACTTC.

This CDR3 is CASSQVSDRDEQYF. The DNA of the CDR3 is TGCGCCAGCAGCCAAGTCTCCGACAGGGACGAGCAGTACTTC. The chain combines TRBV4-1 with TRBJ2-7; the match to TRBD1 covers 7 bases. CDR1 is MGHRA, CDR2 YSYEKL, per germline. The CDR3 is 14 amino acids. Unmatched junction bases numbered 5, after V lost 1 base and J lost 5 bases.

Worth noting for this clone: The same CDR3 is also encoded by other DNA sequences in this sample. The CDR3 DNA reads TGTGCCAGCTCACCCGACAGGGGGCCCTACGAGCAGTACTTC. This encodes CASSPDRGPYEQYF. This chain joins TRBV18 and TRBJ2-7, with 10 bases fitting TRBD1. Per germline, CDR1 KGHSH and CDR2 LQKENI. The V gene end was trimmed by 3 bases and the J gene end by 2 bases; junction bases not matched to a gene: 1. The CDR3 sequence is 14 residues long. Filled out from reference TRBV18 and TRBJ2-7, the complete variable domain reads NAGVMQNPRHLVRRRGQEARLRCSPMKGHSHVYWYRQLPEEGLKFMVYLQKENIIDESGMPKERFSAEFPKEGPSILRIQQVVRGDSAAYFCASSPDRGPYEQYFGPGTRLTVT.

The chain is built from TRBV5-8 and TRBJ2-7, with 11 bases aligning to TRBD2. V was pared by 4 bases and J by 0 bases, with 9 bases of the junction left unmatched. Germline V gives CDR1 SGHTS, CDR2 YDEGEE. The CDR3 extends over 17 amino acids. CDR3 loop: CASSDKTSGEFSYEQYF. CDR3 coding DNA: TGTGCCAGCAGCGATAAGACTAGCGGGGAATTCTCCTACGAGCAGTACTTC.

This clone has only one observation. This rearrangement joins TRBV29-1 to TRBJ2-4; 12 nucleotides match TRBD1. Germline-derived CDR1 and CDR2 are SQVTM and ANQGSEA. The V and J ends lost 3 bases and 0 bases, in that order; junction bases with no gene match: 9. The CDR3 extends over 18 amino acids. CDR3 amino acids: CSVDRDRGQSLAKNIQYF. The DNA for the CDR3 is TGCAGCGTTGATCGGGACAGGGGGCAGTCCCTAGCCAAAAACATTCAGTACTTC.

The V gene is TRBV5-1, the J gene TRBJ2-2, with D uncertain. CDR3 size: 13 residues. Germline V CDR1 and CDR2: SGHRS, YFSETQ. V was pared by 2 bases and J by 4 bases, with 6 bases between. The CDR3 spells CASSLMPTGELFF. The CDR3, as DNA: TGCGCCAGCAGCTTAATGCCCACCGGGGAGCTGTTTTTT.

The J gene is TRBJ2-7, the V gene TRBV14, with D possibly matching TRBD1 (6 bases). Germline-derived CDR1 and CDR2 are SGHDN and FVKESK. This CDR3 is 15 amino acids long. The ends were cut back, 0 bases at V and 1 base at J, with 10 bases in the middle. The DNA of the CDR3 is TGTGCCAGCAGCCAAGATGGCAGGGGTTCCTACGAGCAGTACTTC. Translating it yields CASSQDGRGSYEQYF.

The chain employs TRBV7-3 and TRBJ2-5; 11 bases line up with TRBD1. The germline gives CDR1 SGHTA, CDR2 FQGTGA. The CDR3 spans 14 residues. The V and J ends lost 4 bases and 5 bases, in that order; junction bases with no gene match: 3. CDR3 sequence: CASSWTGGIETQYF. In DNA, the CDR3 is TGTGCCAGCAGCTGGACAGGGGGCATTGAGACCCAGTACTTC.

The chain combines TRBV13 with TRBJ2-1; D ambiguous. The CDR3 spans 13 residues. V was shortened by 4 bases and J by 5 bases, with 9 bases between the two germline ends. Germline CDR1 and CDR2: PRHDT and FYEKMQ (reference sequence). The CDR3 bases are TGTGCCAGCAGCTCATCCCCTGACAATGAGCAGTTCTTC. Translation: CASSSSPDNEQFF.

As to this clone: The sample carries other DNA sequences with the same CDR3. The J gene is TRBJ2-3, the V gene TRBV27, with a possible D match to TRBD2 (5 bases). Germline V lookup: CDR1 MNHEY, CDR2 SMNVEV (reference sequence). Trimming took off 5 bases at V and 6 bases at J, with 9 bases between the two ends. This CDR3 region has 12 residues. CDR3 nucleotide sequence: TGTGCCAGCAGTCTCCGAGGGGATACGCAGTATTTT. Translation: CASSLRGDTQYF.

The rearrangement joins TRBV2 to TRBJ2-1; TRBD1 matches 8 bases. The CDR3 is made up of 14 amino acids. Losses at the gene ends were 7 bases for V and 1 base for J; bases not matched to a gene: 3. Germline V gives CDR1 SNHLY, CDR2 FYNNEI. CDR3 coding DNA: TGTGCCAGCACCCGGACAGGGTCCTACAATGAGCAGTTCTTC. It is translated as CASTRTGSYNEQFF.

J is TRBJ1-2 and V is TRBV9, with 8 bases that match TRBD1. Looked up from germline, CDR1 is SGDLS and CDR2 is YYNGEE. This CDR3 comprises 16 residues. With 4 bases clipped from V and 8 bases from J, the junction kept 16 bases outside the gene matches. The CDR3, as DNA: TGTGCCAGCAGCCCCTCCCCGAGTCAGGGGGCGGAGGGCTACACCTTC. Its translation: CASSPSPSQGAEGYTF.

V is TRBV6-1 and J is TRBJ2-4; TRBD1 matches 7 bases. Germline values: CDR1 MNHNS, CDR2 SASEGT. The CDR3 is 14 amino acids. The ends lost 3 bases at V and 9 bases at J; junction bases unmatched: 8. CDR3 DNA: TGTGCCAGCAGTGAGGAGACAGGGTACGGCATTCAGTACTTC. The encoded protein is CASSEETGYGIQYF.

J is TRBJ1-2 and V is TRBV2, with D possibly TRBD1 on 5 matching bases. CDR3 length equals 11 residues. Trimming left V 6 bases short and J 3 bases short, with 5 bases between. Germline CDR1 SNHLY, CDR2 FYNNEI. The CDR3 DNA follows: TGTGCCAGCAGACAGGACTATGGCTACACCTTC. Protein product: CASRQDYGYTF.

V usage is TRBV4-3 and J usage is TRBJ2-5; D ambiguous. CDR3 length equals 16 residues. Between the trimmed V and J ends, which lost 1 base and 0 bases, there was a span of 12 bases. Germline values: CDR1 LGHNA, CDR2 YSLEER. The CDR3 nucleotides read TGCGCCAGCAGCCAAGGTACCTCGGCGTACCAAGAGACCCAGTACTTC. It translates to CASSQGTSAYQETQYF.

V and J are TRBV13 and TRBJ2-1; no firm D call. The CDR3 totals 10 residues. Germline assignment: CDR1 PRHDT and CDR2 FYEKMQ (reference sequence). V was clipped by 4 bases and J by 8 bases, with 3 bases between them. DNA of the CDR3: TGTGCCAGCAGCTGGGATGAGCAGTTCTTC. This encodes CASSWDEQFF.

This chain links TRBV2 with TRBJ2-1; the D gene is possibly TRBD1 (5 bases). The CDR3 is 12 amino acids. Trimming shortened V by 7 bases and J by 7 bases, and 11 bases separated the two germline ends. Germline assignment: CDR1 SNHLY and CDR2 FYNNEI. DNA of the CDR3: TGTGCCAGCACTCAGGGTGTGAATGAGCAGTTCTTC. Amino acid sequence: CASTQGVNEQFF. The complete variable domain, with remaining parts taken from reference TRBV2 and TRBJ2-1, reads EPEVTQTPSHQVTQMGQEVILRCVPISNHLYFYWYRQILGQKVEFLVSFYNNEISEKSEIFDDQFSVERPDGSNFTLKIRSTKLEDSAMYFCASTQGVNEQFFGPGTRLTVL.